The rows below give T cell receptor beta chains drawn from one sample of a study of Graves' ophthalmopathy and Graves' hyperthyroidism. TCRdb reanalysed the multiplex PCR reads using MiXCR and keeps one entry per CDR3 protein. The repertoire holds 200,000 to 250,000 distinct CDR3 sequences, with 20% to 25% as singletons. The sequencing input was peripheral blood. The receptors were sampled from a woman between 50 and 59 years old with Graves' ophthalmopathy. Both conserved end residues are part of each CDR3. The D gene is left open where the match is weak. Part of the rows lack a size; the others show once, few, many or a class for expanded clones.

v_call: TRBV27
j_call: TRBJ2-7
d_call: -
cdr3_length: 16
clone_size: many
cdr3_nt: TGTGCCAGCAGTTTTCGACGGACGGAGGCAGCCTACGAGCAGTACTTC
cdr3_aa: CASSFRRTEAAYEQYF

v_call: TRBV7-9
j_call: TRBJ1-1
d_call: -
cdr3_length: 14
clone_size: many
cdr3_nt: TGTGCCAGCAGCAGAGCACCCGGGGACACTGAAGCTTTCTTT
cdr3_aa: CASSRAPGDTEAFF

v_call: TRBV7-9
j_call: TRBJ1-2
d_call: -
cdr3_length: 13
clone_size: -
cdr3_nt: TGTGCCAGCAGCACAGACAGAGCCGGTGGCTACACCTTC
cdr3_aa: CASSTDRAGGYTF

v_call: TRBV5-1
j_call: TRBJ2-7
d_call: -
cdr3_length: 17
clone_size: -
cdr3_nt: TGCGCCAGCAGCTTGGAAGAGTCCCTATCGGGGCGGTACGAGCAGTACTTC
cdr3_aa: CASSLEESLSGRYEQYF

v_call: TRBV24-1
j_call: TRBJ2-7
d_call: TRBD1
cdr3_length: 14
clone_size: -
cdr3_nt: TGTGCCTCAGCACATTCCAGACAGGGGTACGAGCAGTACTTC
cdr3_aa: CASAHSRQGYEQYF

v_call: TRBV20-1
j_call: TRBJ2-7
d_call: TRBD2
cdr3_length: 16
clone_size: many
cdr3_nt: TGCAGTGCTAGAGAAAGCGCGGGAGGGGTCAAATACGAGCAGTACTTC
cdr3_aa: CSARESAGGVKYEQYF

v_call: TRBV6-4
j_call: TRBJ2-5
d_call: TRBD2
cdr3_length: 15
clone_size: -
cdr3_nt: TGTGCCGGCAGCTGGACTAGCGGGGGGGGGGAGACCCAGTACTTC
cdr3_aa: CAGSWTSGGGETQYF

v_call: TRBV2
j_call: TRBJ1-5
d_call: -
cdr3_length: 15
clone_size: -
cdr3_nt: TGTGCCAGCAGTGAAGGGGCCAGCCATAATCAGCCCCAGCCTTTT
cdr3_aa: CASSEGASHNQPQPF

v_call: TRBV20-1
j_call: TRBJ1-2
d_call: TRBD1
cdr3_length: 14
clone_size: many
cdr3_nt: TGCAGTGCTCAGACAGGGGAGGGCGACTATGGCTACACCTTC
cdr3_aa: CSAQTGEGDYGYTF

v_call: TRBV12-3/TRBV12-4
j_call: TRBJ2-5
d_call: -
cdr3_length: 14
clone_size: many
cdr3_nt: TGTGCCAGCACCCTCGACCCGGCGGGCGAGACCCAGTACTTC
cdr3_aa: CASTLDPAGETQYF

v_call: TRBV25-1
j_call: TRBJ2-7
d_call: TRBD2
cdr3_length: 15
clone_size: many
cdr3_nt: TGTGCCAGCAGTGAAACTAGCGGGACCTCCTACGAGCAGTACTTC
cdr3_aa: CASSETSGTSYEQYF

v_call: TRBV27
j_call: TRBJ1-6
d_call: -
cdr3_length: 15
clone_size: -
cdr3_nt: TGTGCCAGCAAACCCATAAACAGGGTACATTCACCCCTCCACTTT
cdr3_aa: CASKPINRVHSPLHF

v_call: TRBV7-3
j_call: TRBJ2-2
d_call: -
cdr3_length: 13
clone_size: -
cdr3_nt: TGTGCCAGCAGCATTAAAGGGTCCGGGGAGCTGTTTTTT
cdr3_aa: CASSIKGSGELFF

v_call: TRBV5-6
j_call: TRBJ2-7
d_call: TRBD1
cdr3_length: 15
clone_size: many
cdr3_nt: TGTGCCAGCAGCCTCCCACGGGACAGCACCTACGAGCAGTACTTC
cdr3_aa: CASSLPRDSTYEQYF

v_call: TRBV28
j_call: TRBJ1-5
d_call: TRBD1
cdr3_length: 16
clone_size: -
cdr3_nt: TGTGCCAGCAGTCTCCTACAGGGGCCAAGCAATCAGCCCCAGCATTTT
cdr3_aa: CASSLLQGPSNQPQHF

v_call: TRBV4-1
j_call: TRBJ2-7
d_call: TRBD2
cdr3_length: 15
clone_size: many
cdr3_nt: TGCGCCAGCAGCCATCGGGCTAGCGGGGCCTACGAGCAGTACTTC
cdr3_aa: CASSHRASGAYEQYF

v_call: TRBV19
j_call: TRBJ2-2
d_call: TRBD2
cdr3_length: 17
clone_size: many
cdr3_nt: TGTGCCAGTAGTCTAACGGGACTAGCGGGAGCCTCTGGGGAGCTGTTTTTT
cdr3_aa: CASSLTGLAGASGELFF

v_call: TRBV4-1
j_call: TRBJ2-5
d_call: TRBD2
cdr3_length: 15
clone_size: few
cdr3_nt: TGCGCCAGCAGCCCCCTCGGGGGGGCCGGGGAGACCCAGTACTTC
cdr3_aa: CASSPLGGAGETQYF

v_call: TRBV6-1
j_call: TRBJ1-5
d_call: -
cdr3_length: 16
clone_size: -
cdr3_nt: TGTGCCAGCAGTGAAGCTGTCGGGCAGTCTAATCAGCCCCAGCATTTT
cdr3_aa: CASSEAVGQSNQPQHF

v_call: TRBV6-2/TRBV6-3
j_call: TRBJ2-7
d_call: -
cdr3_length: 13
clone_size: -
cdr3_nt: TGTGCCAGCGTGACCACCCAAACCTACGAGCAGTACTTC
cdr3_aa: CASVTTQTYEQYF

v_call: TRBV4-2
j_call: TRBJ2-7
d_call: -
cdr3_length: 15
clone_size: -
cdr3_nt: TGTGCCAGCAGCCATAGCTCAGGGTCACCCTACGAGCAGTACTTC
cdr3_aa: CASSHSSGSPYEQYF

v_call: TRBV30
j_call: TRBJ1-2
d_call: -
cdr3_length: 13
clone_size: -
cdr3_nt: TGTGCCTGGGGGATAGTTGGGAACTCCGGCTACACCTTC
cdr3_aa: CAWGIVGNSGYTF

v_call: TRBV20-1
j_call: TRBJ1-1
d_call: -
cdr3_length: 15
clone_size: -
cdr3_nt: TGCAGTGCTAGACCCCCGGGGGGGCGCTCGACTGAAGCTTTCTTT
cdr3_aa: CSARPPGGRSTEAFF

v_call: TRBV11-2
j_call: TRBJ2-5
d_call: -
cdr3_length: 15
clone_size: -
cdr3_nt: TGTGCCAGCAGCTTAGAGGGGCTCTTATTCGAGACCCAGTACTTC
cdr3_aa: CASSLEGLLFETQYF

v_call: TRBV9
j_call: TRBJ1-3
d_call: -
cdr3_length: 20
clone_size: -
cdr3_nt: TGTGCCAGCAGCGATTCACCTTCACCCGACAGGTCGATCTCTGGAAACACCATATATTTT
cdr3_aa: CASSDSPSPDRSISGNTIYF

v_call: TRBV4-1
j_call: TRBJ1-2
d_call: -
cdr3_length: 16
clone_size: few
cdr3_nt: TGCGCCAGCAGCCAAGAAAATCGGGGTGCGAACTATGGCTACACCTTC
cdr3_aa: CASSQENRGANYGYTF

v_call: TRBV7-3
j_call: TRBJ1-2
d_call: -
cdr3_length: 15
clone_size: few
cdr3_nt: TGTGCCAGCAGCATTGACCCGACACCGGGCTATGGCTACACCTTC
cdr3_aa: CASSIDPTPGYGYTF

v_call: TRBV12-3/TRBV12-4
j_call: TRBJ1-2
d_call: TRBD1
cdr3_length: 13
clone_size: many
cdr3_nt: TGTGCCAGCAGTTTCAACAGGGGCGGTGGCTACACCTTC
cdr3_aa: CASSFNRGGGYTF

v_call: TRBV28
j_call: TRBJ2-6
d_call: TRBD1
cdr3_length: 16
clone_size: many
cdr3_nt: TGTGCCAGCAGTTTATCCCTCGGGCAGGGGGCCAGCGTCCTGACTTTC
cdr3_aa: CASSLSLGQGASVLTF